This T cell receptor beta chain was sequenced during a study of blood T cell repertoires in COVID-19. This clone came up once. Repertoires were generated with immunoSEQ multiplex PCR, while TCRdb's copy carries only in-frame clones and drops some. This table holds roughly 120,000 clones, approximately 74% found once. The origin of this receptor is a man aged 80 or over with COVID-19, enrolled during active disease. Sequenced sample: peripheral blood.

The CDR3 is CASSIGFRAGGPNNEQFF. CDR3 bases: TGTGCCAGTAGTATTGGGTTTCGAGCGGGAGGGCCTAACAATGAGCAGTTCTTC. This chain connects TRBV19 to TRBJ2-1, with 10 bases aligning to TRBD2. Losses at the gene ends were 3 bases for V and 5 bases for J; bases not matched to a gene: 13. Per germline, CDR1 LNHDA and CDR2 SQIVND (reference sequence). This CDR3 has 18 residues.